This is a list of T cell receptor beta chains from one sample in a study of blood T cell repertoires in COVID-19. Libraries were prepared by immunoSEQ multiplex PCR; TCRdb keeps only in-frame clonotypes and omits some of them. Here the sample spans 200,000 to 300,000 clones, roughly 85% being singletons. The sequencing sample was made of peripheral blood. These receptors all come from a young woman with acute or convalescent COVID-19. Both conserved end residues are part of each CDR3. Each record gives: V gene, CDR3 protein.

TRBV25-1 CASSLGQGAEKLFF
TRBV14 CASTTGTSGRNGDTQYF
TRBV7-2 CASSLGGDRVWYAEQYF
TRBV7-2 CASSLDSFNYGYTF
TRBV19 CASRTVWGRLDYGYTF
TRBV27 CASSEYRGEQYF
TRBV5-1 CASSSQGTGELFF
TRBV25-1 CASSESVSGGEQFF
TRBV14 CASSQTGDSPLHF
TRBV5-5 CASTLGGNYGYTF
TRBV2 CASSEQGDHEQYF
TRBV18 CASSPPGVSGNTIYF
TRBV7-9 CASSSRLADREQYF
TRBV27 CASSMTGGTEAFF
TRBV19 CASSKVQGGELFF
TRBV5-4 CASSSQGGDNEQFF
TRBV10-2 CASSEGRRGLAGGPPEQFF
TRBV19 CASSKTSGSPSEQFF
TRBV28 CASSPPSGTSGRNTQYF
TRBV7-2 CASSVLPQGAGSPLHF
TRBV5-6 CASSLGSVSNQPQHF
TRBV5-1 CASSLAPGLGNTIYF
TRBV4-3 CASSQDPVGARNEQFF
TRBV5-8 CASSLEGQGMSEQYF
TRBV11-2 CASSTRTGGIETQYF
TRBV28 CASGTQGLAGVGYKFEQFF
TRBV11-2 CASSLNLAGYEDHEQYF
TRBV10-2 CASTYSGTFTDSGANVLTF
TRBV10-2 CASSLGAGQPQHF
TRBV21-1 CASSKARLDDYNEQFF
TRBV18 CASSPQRDEQYF
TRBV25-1 CASSDPGFHTEAFF
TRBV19 CASRHTGRNTEAFF
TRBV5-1 CASSFGSSNIQYF
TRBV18 CASSPLRQGGMNTEAFF
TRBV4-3 CASSQDLGARDGYTF
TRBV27 CASSLPGSDEKLFF
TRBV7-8 CASSLAAPTSRETQYF
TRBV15 CATRIRDTGADTQYF
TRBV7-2 CASSTRQGFSGNTIYF
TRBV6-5 CASSYGAENEQFF
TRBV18 CASSSTGGKWANTIYF
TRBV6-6 CASGTWGDGTEAFF
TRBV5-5 CASSSPGQGRDTQYF
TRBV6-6 CASSPGLAGGGGRGEQFF
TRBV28 CASRGQLANYGYTF
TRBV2 CASSETSSYNEQFF
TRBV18 CASTGLAPRGGELFF
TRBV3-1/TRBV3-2 CASSHRRMAEAFF
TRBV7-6 CASTPLDRLPNAQNTIYF
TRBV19 CASSIDIGTGYQPQHF
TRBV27 CASTSFPDREYTEAFF
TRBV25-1 CASSVTSGRLGNEQFF
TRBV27 CASSLSRWGLPPYEQYF
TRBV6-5 CASKTTSGRNEKLFF
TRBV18 CASSRTSGRDTGELFF
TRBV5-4 CASRPGQGLTDTQYF
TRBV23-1 CASIVRTANNEQFF